This T cell receptor (beta chain) derives from a study of tumor-infiltrating lymphocytes in primary liver carcinoma. For the study at large: Productive TCRbeta reads per sample were roughly 3.5 to 7.5 million, not differing by tissue.

Scientists recovered RNA and DNA together from approximately 20-30 mg of unsorted bulk tissue. By surgical resection, the patients were treated for their primary liver carcinoma. Starting material of roughly 0.45 ug total RNA yielded TCR beta cDNA via a constant-region primer. Construction of TCR beta libraries relied on three successive nested multiplex PCR rounds employing slightly modified ARM-PCR. For around 9 cycles apiece, the opening two PCR rounds ran with TRBV1-TRBV30 forward primers and a C-beta reverse primer. TCRdb re-called the multiplex PCR reads through MiXCR, storing one row per CDR3 protein. The sample records tens of thousands of distinct CDR3 sequences, approximately 69% being singletons. This CDR3 contains 14 residues. Between the trimmed V and J ends, which lost 5 bases and 4 bases, there was a span of 14 bases.

This receptor was identified in a man aged 35-49 years with primary liver carcinoma and hepatitis B virus infection. The specimen was tumor-adjacent normal liver tissue. The chain joins TRBV12-3 or TRBV12-4 to TRBJ2-5, with a tentative D call TRBD1 (6 bases). CDR3 residues: CASSIETGGETQYF. The CDR3 region has the DNA TGTGCCAGCAGTATCGAGACAGGCGGAGAGACCCAGTACTTC.